Listed here is a single T cell receptor beta chain. The sample comes from a study of technical replicates of blood from a few donors. Assay: immunoSEQ multiplex PCR; the TCRdb copy retains only in-frame clones and omits some. Of almost 70,000 clones detected, about 90% appear once; the ten largest clones hold 4% to 5%. V was clipped by 4 bases and J by 9 bases; unmatched bases: 6. Looked up from germline, CDR1 is SGHTS and CDR2 is YDEGEE. The CDR3 loop spans 14 amino acids. The V and J genes are TRBV5-8 and TRBJ2-1; TRBD1 aligns across 11 bases. The clonotype originates from a human donor in good health. Some clones in this sample may be carry-over from other donors' samples. Sequencing used PBMCs. CDR3 sequence reads: CASSLRTGGSEQFF. The CDR3 DNA sequence: TGTGCCAGCAGCCTGCGGACAGGGGGCTCTGAGCAGTTCTTC.